A selection of T cell receptor beta chains follows, all from one sample in a study of vaccination effects on CD4 cells after COVID-19. The repertoire was sequenced with immunoSEQ multiplex PCR; TCRdb's copy has only in-frame clones and lacks some. This sample has around 83,000 clones, with approximately 81% found just once. These TCRs' antigens remain unknown. Here the sequenced sample was CD4+ T cells from PBMCs cultured with HCoV-229E spike peptides, taken before COVID-19 vaccination. These receptor sequences come from a human donor who received a COVID-19 vaccine. The CDR3 runs from the conserved cysteine through the conserved F or W. The order of the fields is V gene, J gene, clone size, CDR3 protein. Only part of the rows carry a size: once, few, many, or a class if the clone is expanded.

v_gene: TRBV10-2
j_gene: TRBJ1-2
abundance: .
CDR3aa: CASSEPAYGYTF

v_gene: TRBV27
j_gene: TRBJ2-2
abundance: few
CDR3aa: CASHRQGTGELFF

v_gene: TRBV5-1
j_gene: TRBJ2-3
abundance: .
CDR3aa: CASSPGGGTDTQYF

v_gene: TRBV6-4
j_gene: TRBJ2-1
abundance: .
CDR3aa: CASSRLAGGYNEQFF

v_gene: TRBV6-4
j_gene: TRBJ2-2
abundance: .
CDR3aa: CASSSDRENTGELFF

v_gene: TRBV7-3
j_gene: TRBJ2-3
abundance: once
CDR3aa: CASSLTARTDTQYF

v_gene: TRBV28
j_gene: TRBJ1-2
abundance: .
CDR3aa: CASSYRDRGGYGYTF

v_gene: TRBV7-2
j_gene: TRBJ1-6
abundance: .
CDR3aa: CASSHSTENSPLHF

v_gene: TRBV4-1
j_gene: TRBJ2-1
abundance: .
CDR3aa: CASSQVGGSSYNEQFF

v_gene: TRBV6-6
j_gene: TRBJ2-6
abundance: .
CDR3aa: CASSRGTVPSSGANVLTF

v_gene: TRBV2
j_gene: TRBJ2-4
abundance: .
CDR3aa: CASSGERTENIQYF

v_gene: TRBV29-1
j_gene: TRBJ2-1
abundance: .
CDR3aa: CSVEVLAGYNEQFF

v_gene: TRBV6-1
j_gene: TRBJ1-6
abundance: .
CDR3aa: CASSEYRNGNSPLHF

v_gene: TRBV7-3
j_gene: TRBJ2-3
abundance: .
CDR3aa: CASSPSREATQYF

v_gene: TRBV3-1/TRBV3-2
j_gene: TRBJ1-4
abundance: .
CDR3aa: CARTPRSTNEKLFF

v_gene: TRBV4-1
j_gene: TRBJ1-5
abundance: once
CDR3aa: CASSQDGRGLNQPQHF

v_gene: TRBV2
j_gene: TRBJ1-1
abundance: .
CDR3aa: CASSGGTGTEAFF

v_gene: TRBV7-2
j_gene: TRBJ2-1
abundance: .
CDR3aa: CASSLVLWGEQFF

v_gene: TRBV30
j_gene: TRBJ2-3
abundance: .
CDR3aa: CAWSELLSTDTQYF

v_gene: TRBV6-7
j_gene: TRBJ2-5
abundance: .
CDR3aa: CANTTNQGPPGTQYF

v_gene: TRBV5-1
j_gene: TRBJ2-3
abundance: .
CDR3aa: CASSLRGIVTDTQYF

v_gene: TRBV2
j_gene: TRBJ2-2
abundance: once
CDR3aa: CASCTGAQTPPGELFF

v_gene: TRBV7-2
j_gene: TRBJ2-1
abundance: .
CDR3aa: CASSRASSSYNEQFF

v_gene: TRBV5-4
j_gene: TRBJ2-4
abundance: .
CDR3aa: CASSVDPGGPDIQYF

v_gene: TRBV14
j_gene: TRBJ1-1
abundance: .
CDR3aa: CASSQEGQGFSTAFF

v_gene: TRBV19
j_gene: TRBJ2-2
abundance: once
CDR3aa: CASSKQGKTGELFF

v_gene: TRBV14
j_gene: TRBJ1-5
abundance: .
CDR3aa: CASSQIVEGTTPKHSNQPQHF

v_gene: TRBV5-1
j_gene: TRBJ1-3
abundance: .
CDR3aa: CASSLEPRPGNTIYF

v_gene: TRBV5-4
j_gene: TRBJ2-4
abundance: .
CDR3aa: CASSSLGLAIQYF

v_gene: TRBV18
j_gene: TRBJ2-1
abundance: once
CDR3aa: CASSPLGLAGGSRQNEQFF

v_gene: TRBV7-3
j_gene: TRBJ2-1
abundance: .
CDR3aa: CASSPTDGVNNEQFF

v_gene: TRBV29-1
j_gene: TRBJ1-4
abundance: once
CDR3aa: CSARRTTNEKLFF

v_gene: TRBV19
j_gene: TRBJ1-2
abundance: .
CDR3aa: CASRGQGEHGYTF

v_gene: TRBV9
j_gene: TRBJ2-5
abundance: .
CDR3aa: CASSLNIGETQYF

v_gene: TRBV5-4
j_gene: TRBJ2-1
abundance: .
CDR3aa: CASQQGSYNEQFF

v_gene: TRBV3-1/TRBV3-2
j_gene: TRBJ2-1
abundance: .
CDR3aa: CASSNGPYEFF

v_gene: TRBV2
j_gene: TRBJ2-1
abundance: .
CDR3aa: CASGRGQGWNEQFF

v_gene: TRBV25-1
j_gene: TRBJ2-2
abundance: .
CDR3aa: CASSAPGRVTGELFF

v_gene: TRBV7-3
j_gene: TRBJ2-1
abundance: .
CDR3aa: CASSSQSWNEQFF

v_gene: TRBV19
j_gene: TRBJ2-6
abundance: .
CDR3aa: CASSPGTIWETSGANVLTF

v_gene: TRBV27
j_gene: TRBJ2-5
abundance: .
CDR3aa: CASSKLGPATQYF

v_gene: TRBV4-1
j_gene: TRBJ2-3
abundance: .
CDR3aa: CASSLPLGLAGGLGTDTQYF

v_gene: TRBV5-1
j_gene: TRBJ2-5
abundance: once
CDR3aa: CASSLALTSGGQETQYF

v_gene: TRBV20-1
j_gene: TRBJ2-1
abundance: .
CDR3aa: CSASGLAGGPGEQFF

v_gene: TRBV7-8
j_gene: TRBJ2-5
abundance: .
CDR3aa: CASSLHLSGGVETQYF

v_gene: TRBV6-5
j_gene: TRBJ2-3
abundance: few
CDR3aa: CASRLGASTDTQYF

v_gene: TRBV7-8
j_gene: TRBJ1-6
abundance: .
CDR3aa: CASSPPGQGINSPLHF

v_gene: TRBV6-1
j_gene: TRBJ2-5
abundance: .
CDR3aa: CASSEAGGLMGETQYF

v_gene: TRBV7-3
j_gene: TRBJ1-5
abundance: .
CDR3aa: CASSLRQGALGNQPQHF

v_gene: TRBV24-1
j_gene: TRBJ1-2
abundance: .
CDR3aa: CATSDFTNNYGYTF

v_gene: TRBV7-2
j_gene: TRBJ1-6
abundance: once
CDR3aa: CASSLVGQGVSPLHF

v_gene: TRBV7-9
j_gene: TRBJ2-1
abundance: .
CDR3aa: CASSLWVGEYSGQFF

v_gene: TRBV30
j_gene: TRBJ2-5
abundance: .
CDR3aa: CAWIDGVGETQYF